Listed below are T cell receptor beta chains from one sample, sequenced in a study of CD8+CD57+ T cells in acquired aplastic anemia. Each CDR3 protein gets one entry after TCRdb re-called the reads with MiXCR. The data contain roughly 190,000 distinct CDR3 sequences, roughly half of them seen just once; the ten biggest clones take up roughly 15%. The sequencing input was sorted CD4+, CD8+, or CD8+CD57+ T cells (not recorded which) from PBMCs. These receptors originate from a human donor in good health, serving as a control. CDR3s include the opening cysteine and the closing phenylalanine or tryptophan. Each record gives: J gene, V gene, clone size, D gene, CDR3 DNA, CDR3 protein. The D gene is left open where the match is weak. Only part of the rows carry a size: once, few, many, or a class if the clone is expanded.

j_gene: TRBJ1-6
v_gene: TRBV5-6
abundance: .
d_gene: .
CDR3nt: TGTGCCAGCAGCTTGACCCCAAGTTCACCCCTCCACTTT
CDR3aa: CASSLTPSSPLHF

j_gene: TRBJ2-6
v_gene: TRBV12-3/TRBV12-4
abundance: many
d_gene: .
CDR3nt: TGTGCCAGCAAACGGGACACCCTCTCTGGGGCCAACGTCCTGACTTTC
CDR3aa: CASKRDTLSGANVLTF

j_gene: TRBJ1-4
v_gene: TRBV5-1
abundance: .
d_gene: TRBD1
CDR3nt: TGCGCCAGCAGTCGGACAGGGCTAGGAAGGGAAAAACTGTTTTTT
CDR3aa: CASSRTGLGREKLFF

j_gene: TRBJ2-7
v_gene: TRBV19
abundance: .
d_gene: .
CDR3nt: TGTGCCAGTAGTAACTCGGACCGGAGGGAGCAGTACTTC
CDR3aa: CASSNSDRREQYF

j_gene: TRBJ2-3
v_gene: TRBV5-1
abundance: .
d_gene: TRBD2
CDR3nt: TGCGCCAGCAGCCGGACTAGCGGGGGGGCAGATACGCAGTATTTT
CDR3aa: CASSRTSGGADTQYF

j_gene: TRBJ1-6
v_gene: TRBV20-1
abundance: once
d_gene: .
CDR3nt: TGCAGTGCTAGAGACCCTTTCGGGAGTTCACCCCTCCACTTT
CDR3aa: CSARDPFGSSPLHF

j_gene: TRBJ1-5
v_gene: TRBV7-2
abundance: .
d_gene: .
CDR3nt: TGTGCCAGCAGCACTCGGACTAGCGGCGAGACCCAGCATTTT
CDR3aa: CASSTRTSGETQHF

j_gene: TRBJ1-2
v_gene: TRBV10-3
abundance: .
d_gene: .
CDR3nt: TGTGCCATCAGTGAGTCCCAGGACTATGGCTACACCTTC
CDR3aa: CAISESQDYGYTF

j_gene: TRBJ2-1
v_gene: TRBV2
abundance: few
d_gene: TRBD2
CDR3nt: TGTGCCAGCAGTGCTGCGAGCGGGGGCAGTGAGCAGTTCTTC
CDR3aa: CASSAASGGSEQFF

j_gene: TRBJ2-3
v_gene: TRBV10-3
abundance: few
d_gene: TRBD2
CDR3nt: TGTGCCATCAGTGCCCCCGGGACTAGCGGGACAGATACGCAGTATTTT
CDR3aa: CAISAPGTSGTDTQYF

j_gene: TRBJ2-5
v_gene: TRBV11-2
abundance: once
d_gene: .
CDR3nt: TGTGCCAGCAGCGTAGAATCGCGGGAGACCCAGTACTTC
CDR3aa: CASSVESRETQYF

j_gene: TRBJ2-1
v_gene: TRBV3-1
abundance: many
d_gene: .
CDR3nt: TGTGCCAGCAGCCACCTAGATGAGCAGTTCTTC
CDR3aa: CASSHLDEQFF

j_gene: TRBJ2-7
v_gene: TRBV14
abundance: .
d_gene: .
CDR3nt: TGTGCCAGCAGCCAAGATTTCGGCGAGCAGTACTTC
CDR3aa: CASSQDFGEQYF

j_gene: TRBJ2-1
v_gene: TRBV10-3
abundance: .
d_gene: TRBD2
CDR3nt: TGTGCCTCCGGGACTAGCGGGGGGAGGGAGTACGGTGAGCAGTTCTTC
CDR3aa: CASGTSGGREYGEQFF

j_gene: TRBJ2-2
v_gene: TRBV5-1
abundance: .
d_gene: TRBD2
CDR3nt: TGCGCCAGCATAGCGGGGGGGAGCACCGGGGAGCTGTTTTTT
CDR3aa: CASIAGGSTGELFF

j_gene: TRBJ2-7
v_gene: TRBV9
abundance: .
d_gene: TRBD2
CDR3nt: TGTGCCAGCAGCGTAGATGTTAGCGGGGGGGATATCAGGAGCTACGAGCAGTACTTC
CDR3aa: CASSVDVSGGDIRSYEQYF

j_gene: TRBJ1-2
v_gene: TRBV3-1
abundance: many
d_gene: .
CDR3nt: TGTGCCAGCAGCCAAGATGGCGGCTACACCTTC
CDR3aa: CASSQDGGYTF

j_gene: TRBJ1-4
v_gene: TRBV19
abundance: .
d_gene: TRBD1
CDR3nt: TGTGCCAGTAGTACGGGGACAGGGGAAAAACTGTTTTTT
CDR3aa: CASSTGTGEKLFF

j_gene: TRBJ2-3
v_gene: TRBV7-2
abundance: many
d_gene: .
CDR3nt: TGTGCCAGCAGCTTACATAGGGGGGGGTTAACCACAGATACGCAGTATTTT
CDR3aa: CASSLHRGGLTTDTQYF

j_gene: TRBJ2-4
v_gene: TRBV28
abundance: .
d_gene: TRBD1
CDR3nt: TGTGCCAGCAGTGGGTCTTGGACAGGGGACATTCAGTACTTC
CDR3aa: CASSGSWTGDIQYF

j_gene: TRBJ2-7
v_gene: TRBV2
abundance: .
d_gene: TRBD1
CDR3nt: TGTGCCAGCAGTGAACAGGGGGCGCAGGAGCAGTACTTC
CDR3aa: CASSEQGAQEQYF

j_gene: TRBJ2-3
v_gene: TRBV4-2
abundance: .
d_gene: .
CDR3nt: TGTGCCAGCAGCCAAGGAAACACGGATACGCAGTATTTT
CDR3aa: CASSQGNTDTQYF

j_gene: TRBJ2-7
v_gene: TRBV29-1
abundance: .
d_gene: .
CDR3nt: TGCAGCGTTGTTGTAGGTGATTGGGACGAGCAGTACTTC
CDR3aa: CSVVVGDWDEQYF

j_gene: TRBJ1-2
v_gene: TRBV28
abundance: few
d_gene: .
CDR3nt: TGTGCCAGCACGGACGGAAAATTCTATGGCTACACCTTC
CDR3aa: CASTDGKFYGYTF

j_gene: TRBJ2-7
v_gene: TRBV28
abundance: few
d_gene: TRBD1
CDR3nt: TGTGCCAGCAGTCCCTCAAAGTGGGGACAGGGGTTGTACGAGCAGTACTTC
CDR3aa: CASSPSKWGQGLYEQYF

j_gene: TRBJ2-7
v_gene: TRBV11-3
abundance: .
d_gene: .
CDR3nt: TGTGCCAGCAGCTTAGGATGGGACGGCGCCTACGAGCAGTACTTC
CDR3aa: CASSLGWDGAYEQYF

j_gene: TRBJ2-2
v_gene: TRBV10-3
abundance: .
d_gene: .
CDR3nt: TGTGCCATCAGTGACCCGAGGGGGGGAAACACCGGGGAACTGTCTTTT
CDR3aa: CAISDPRGGNTGELSF

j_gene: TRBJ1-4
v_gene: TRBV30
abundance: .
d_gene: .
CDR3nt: TGTGCCTGGCATTCGAGTAGGGGGAATGAAAAACTGTTTTTT
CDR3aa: CAWHSSRGNEKLFF

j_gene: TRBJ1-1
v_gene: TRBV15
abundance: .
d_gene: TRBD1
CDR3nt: TGTGCCACCCGCGACAGGGGCGAAGCTTTCTTT
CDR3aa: CATRDRGEAFF

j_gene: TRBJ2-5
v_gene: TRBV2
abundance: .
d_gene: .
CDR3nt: TGCGCCAGCAGTGAACTAGAAAGGGCCCAAGAGACCCAGTACTTC
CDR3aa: CASSELERAQETQYF

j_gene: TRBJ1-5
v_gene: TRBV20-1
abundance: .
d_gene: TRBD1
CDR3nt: TGCAGTGCTAGAGATGCCGCAGGGGGCGTCGGTCAGCCCCAGCATTTT
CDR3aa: CSARDAAGGVGQPQHF

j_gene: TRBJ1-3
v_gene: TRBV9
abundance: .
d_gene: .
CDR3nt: TGTGCCAGCAGCGTAGAACGGGGGGTGTCTGGAAACACCATATATTTT
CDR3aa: CASSVERGVSGNTIYF